The sequence of this T cell receptor (beta chain) was determined in a study of blood T cell repertoires in COVID-19. Sequencing used immunoSEQ multiplex PCR; TCRdb keeps in-frame clones, though not all of them. The sample contains 400,000 to 500,000 clones, more than 70% of which appear only once. Allocation to cohorts depended on clinical history reported by the participants. The germline V gene has CDR1 SNHLY and CDR2 FYNNEI. V was trimmed by 6 bases and J by 7 bases, leaving 9 bases between them. The CDR3 loop spans 11 amino acids. The chain is built from TRBV2 and TRBJ1-2; D not certain. The receptor was derived from a woman between 18 and 29 years old who had been exposed to COVID-19. Input material: PBMCs or T cells enriched from blood (not recorded which). DNA for the CDR3: TGTGCCAGCAGGTTACAGTCTGGCTACACCTTC. Translating gives CASRLQSGYTF.